This T cell receptor (beta chain) was recorded in a study of tumor and adjacent non-tumor tissue in lung cancer. About the research overall: There were some 11 adenocarcinoma, a couple of squamous cell carcinoma and 1 small cell lung cancer cases.

TCRbeta libraries were built with three rounds of nested PCR, modified from ARM-PCR. TCRdb re-called the multiplex PCR reads through MiXCR, storing one row per CDR3 protein. Here the sample spans 65,000 to 75,000 distinct CDR3 sequences, less than 80% being singletons. The germline V gene encodes CDR1 SGHKS and CDR2 YYEKEE (reference sequence). This CDR3 contains 17 residues. With V trimmed by 10 bases and J by 5 bases, 24 bases remained unmatched. This sample's RNA came from whole unsorted tissue. The J gene is TRBJ2-7, the V gene TRBV5-5; 7 bases align to TRBD1. The TCR sequence derives from a man in his 60s with non-small cell lung cancer. Sequencing input: lung tumor tissue. The CDR3 DNA is TGTGCCGTCAGCGGCCCAGGGGGTGACCATATGATGCACGAGCAGTACTTC. Translated: CAVSGPGGDHMMHEQYF.